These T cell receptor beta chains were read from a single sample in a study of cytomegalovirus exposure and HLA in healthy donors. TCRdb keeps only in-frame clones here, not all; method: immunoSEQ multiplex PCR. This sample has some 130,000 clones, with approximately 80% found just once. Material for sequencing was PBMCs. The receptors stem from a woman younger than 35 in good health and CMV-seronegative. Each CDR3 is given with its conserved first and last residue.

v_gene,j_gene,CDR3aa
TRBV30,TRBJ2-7,CAWSQRPGQGAYEQYF
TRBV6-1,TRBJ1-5,CASSDREVGQPQHF
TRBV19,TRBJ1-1,CATSRDSVYTEAFF
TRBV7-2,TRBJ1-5,CASSFRQGRQPQHF
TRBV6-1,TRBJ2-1,CASSEQGPYNEQFF
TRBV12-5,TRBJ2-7,CASGLVAGFYEQYF
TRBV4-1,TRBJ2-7,CASSQEGDQRYEQYF
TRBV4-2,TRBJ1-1,CASSQGRGGNTEAFF
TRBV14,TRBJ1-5,CASSQVGEGQPQHF
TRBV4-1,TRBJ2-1,CASSQETGNEQFF
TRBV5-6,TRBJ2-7,CASSPTSGYSYEQYF
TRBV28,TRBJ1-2,CASRGTAYGYTF
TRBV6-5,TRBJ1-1,CASSRGTIEAFF
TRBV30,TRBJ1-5,CAWGGSSNQPQHF
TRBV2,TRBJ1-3,CASSESTGGQNTIYF
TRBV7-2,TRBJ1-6,CASSLDRQGANSPLHF
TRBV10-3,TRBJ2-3,CAISETSGSTDTQYF
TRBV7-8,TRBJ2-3,CASSPRPDTQYF
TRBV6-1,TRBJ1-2,CASLRGQRGGYTF
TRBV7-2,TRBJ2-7,CASSLGQLAGSWEQYF
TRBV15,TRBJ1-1,CATSRDRADTEAFF
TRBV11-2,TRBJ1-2,CASSPQTVTYGYTF
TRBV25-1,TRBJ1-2,CASTGGLNGYTF
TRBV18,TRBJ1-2,CASSPLLADTNYGYTF
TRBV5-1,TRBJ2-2,CASSLGLVKSDTGELFF
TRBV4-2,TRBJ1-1,CASSQAQGGDTEAFF
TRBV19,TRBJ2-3,CASSMSRGKGLTDTQYF
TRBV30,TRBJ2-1,CASDRGYNEQFF
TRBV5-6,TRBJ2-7,CASSFVSRGSSYEQYF
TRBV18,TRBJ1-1,CASSPHERLWNTEAFF
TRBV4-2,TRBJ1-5,CASSQEGDRGQPQHF
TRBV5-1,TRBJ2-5,CASTVGGEQETQYF
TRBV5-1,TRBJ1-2,CASSLGQGNGYTF
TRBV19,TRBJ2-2,CASSIDASSQLETGELFF
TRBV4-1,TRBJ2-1,CASSQEELAGGLGEQFF
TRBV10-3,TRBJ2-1,CAINGQGGGEQFF
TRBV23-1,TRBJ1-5,CALVLPGQPFTQPQHF
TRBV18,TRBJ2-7,CASSPGTSSYEQYF
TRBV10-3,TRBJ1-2,CAISESTGAYGYTF
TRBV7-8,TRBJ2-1,CASSSTSGYNEQFF
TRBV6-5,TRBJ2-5,CASSRGLEETQYF
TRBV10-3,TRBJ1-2,CAIRGEGENYGYTF
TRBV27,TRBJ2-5,CASRAGYQETQYF
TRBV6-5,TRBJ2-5,CASSTQGARETQYF
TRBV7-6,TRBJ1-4,CASSLVVGVATNEKLFF
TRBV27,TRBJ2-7,CASSLTGGSYEQYF
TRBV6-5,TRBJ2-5,CASRQGLRETQYF
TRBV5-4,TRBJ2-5,CASSPGGRAQETQYF
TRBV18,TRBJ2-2,CASSLQDRGLFANTGELFF